This entry features one T cell receptor beta chain sequence. Its antigen is unidentified. The sample originates from a study of cytomegalovirus exposure and HLA in healthy donors. Separation from the roughly 670-subject first cohort characterized the roughly 120-subject validation cohort, to which the donors belonged. The data were produced by immunoSEQ multiplex PCR, yet TCRdb's version contains in-frame clones alone and is incomplete. The profile covers more than 90,000 clones, with roughly 83% appearing a single time and nearly 5% taken by the ten largest. Study-wide points: A classifier reportedly called cytomegalovirus status with high sensitivity and specificity. The TCR clusters that emerged in the first cohort tended, a later analysis found, to co-occur in the 120 or so validation repertoires. The study recorded 164 TCR beta chains that were cytomegalovirus-associated.

Sequenced: PBMCs. The TCR was taken from a man younger than 35 in good health and CMV-seronegative.

CDR3 sequence reads: CASSLVLAGDNTDTQYF. CDR3 DNA: TGCGCCAGCAGCTTGGTTCTAGCGGGAGACAACACAGATACGCAGTATTTT. This chain uses TRBV5-1 with TRBJ2-3, with 10 bases matching TRBD2. Germline CDR1 SGHRS, CDR2 YFSETQ. The length of the CDR3 is 17 residues. After removal of 0 bases from V and 2 bases from J, the junction contained 6 bases not matched to a gene.